A selection of T cell receptor beta chains follows, all from one sample in a study of human T cells and chemical hapten exposure. TCRdb reprocessed the RACE reads with MiXCR, giving one entry per CDR3 protein. This table holds around 69,000 distinct CDR3 sequences, 7.5% to 9.5% found once. The specimen was whole blood, collected in connection with sensitization to the hapten diphenylcyclopropenone (DPC). All receptors derive from a woman between 45 and 65 years old with alopecia areata. Some clones in this sample may be carry-over from other donors' samples. Both conserved end residues are part of each CDR3. The order of the fields is D gene, clone size, V gene, J gene, CDR3 protein, CDR3 DNA. D genes are given only for firm matches. Expanded clones are given a class, and other clones once, few, many or no size at all.

>-|-|TRBV28|TRBJ1-1
CASSLATVNTEAFF
TGTGCCAGCAGTTTGGCGACGGTGAACACTGAAGCTTTCTTT
>TRBD2|many|TRBV7-9|TRBJ2-1
CASSLAPVTSYIFEQFF
TGTGCCAGCAGCTTAGCCCCCGTGACTAGCTATATTTTCGAGCAGTTCTTC
>TRBD1|many|TRBV10-2|TRBJ2-3
CASSATTPRDRSTDTQYF
TGCGCCAGCAGTGCCACAACCCCGCGGGACAGGAGCACAGATACGCAGTATTTT
>-|-|TRBV4-3|TRBJ1-1
CASRDVNTEAFF
TGCGCCAGCAGGGACGTCAACACTGAAGCTTTCTTT
>TRBD2|-|TRBV7-2|TRBJ2-2
CASSFRLAGTGELFF
TGTGCCAGCAGCTTCCGGCTAGCGGGAACCGGGGAGCTGTTTTTT
>-|few|TRBV25-1|TRBJ2-7
CASSERRDSYEQYF
TGTGCCAGCAGTGAAAGACGGGATTCCTACGAGCAGTACTTC
>TRBD2|-|TRBV6-5|TRBJ2-1
CASTTRGTSGRGTYNEQFF
TGTGCCAGCACCACCCGGGGGACTAGCGGGAGGGGAACCTACAATGAGCAGTTCTTC
>-|few|TRBV13|TRBJ1-1
CASSLGGPIEAFF
TGTGCCAGCAGCTTAGGGGGGCCCATTGAAGCTTTCTTT
>TRBD1|few|TRBV27|TRBJ2-7
CASSLRDREEQYF
TGTGCCAGCAGTTTAAGGGACAGGGAAGAGCAGTACTTC
>TRBD2|few|TRBV29-1|TRBJ2-2
CSVQAGKNTGELFF
TGCAGCGTGCAAGCGGGGAAGAACACCGGGGAGCTGTTTTTT
>TRBD2|-|TRBV20-1|TRBJ2-6
CSATTSGRADGANVLTF
TGCAGTGCCACGACTAGCGGGAGGGCCGACGGGGCCAACGTCCTGACTTTC
>TRBD2|-|TRBV13|TRBJ2-3
CASSDYRLAASTDTQYF
TGTGCCAGCAGCGATTACAGACTAGCGGCAAGCACAGATACGCAGTATTTT
>TRBD1|-|TRBV2|TRBJ1-1
CASSDRGQGHTEAFF
TGTGCCAGCAGTGATAGAGGACAGGGACACACTGAAGCTTTCTTT
>-|-|TRBV27|TRBJ2-2
CASSPDYTGELFF
TGTGCCAGCAGTCCAGATTACACCGGGGAGCTGTTTTTT
>-|many|TRBV13|TRBJ2-7
CASSLGRSEQYF
TGTGCCAGCAGCTTAGGGCGCTCCGAGCAGTACTTC
>-|many|TRBV12-5|TRBJ2-3
CASGLGSHTQYF
TGTGCTAGTGGTTTGGGCAGCCATACGCAGTATTTT
>-|-|TRBV4-1|TRBJ1-5
CASSQGGLGRRQPQHF
TGCGCCAGCAGCCAAGGGGGCCTAGGGCGCCGGCAGCCCCAGCATTTT
>TRBD2|few|TRBV5-1|TRBJ2-1
CASNGLAGGPKNEQFF
TGCGCCAGCAACGGACTAGCGGGAGGGCCAAAGAATGAGCAGTTCTTC
>-|few|TRBV12-3/TRBV12-4|TRBJ2-7
CASSPSGADYEQYF
TGTGCCAGCAGTCCCTCTGGGGCGGACTACGAGCAGTACTTC
>TRBD2|few|TRBV4-2|TRBJ2-1
CASSQEELAGRYNEQFF
TGTGCCAGCAGCCAAGAGGAACTAGCGGGTCGCTACAATGAGCAGTTCTTC
>-|many|TRBV6-2/TRBV6-3|TRBJ1-5
CASTQAGRQSEPQHF
TGTGCCAGCACCCAGGCGGGTCGACAATCGGAGCCCCAGCATTTT
>-|few|TRBV7-2|TRBJ2-3
CASSPTPLGTDTQYF
TGTGCCAGCAGCCCGACACCCTTGGGCACAGATACGCAGTATTTT
>TRBD1|many|TRBV9|TRBJ1-1
CASSAYRGPTEAFF
TGTGCCAGCAGCGCTTACAGGGGGCCCACTGAAGCTTTCTTT
>-|many|TRBV20-1|TRBJ1-6
CSAKTDSSYNSPLHF
TGCAGTGCTAAGACAGACTCCTCCTATAATTCACCCCTCCACTTT
>TRBD1|many|TRBV5-5|TRBJ2-4
CASTQGALAKNIQYF
TGTGCCAGCACCCAGGGGGCTTTAGCCAAAAACATTCAGTACTTC
>TRBD2|-|TRBV20-1|TRBJ2-1
CSATSLRESYNEQFF
TGCAGTGCCACATCTTTGCGGGAGTCCTACAATGAGCAGTTCTTC
>-|-|TRBV19|TRBJ1-5
CASSISALSNQPQHF
TGTGCCAGTAGTATATCGGCCCTTAGCAATCAGCCCCAGCATTTT
>-|many|TRBV6-2/TRBV6-3|TRBJ1-3
CASSSGGSGNTIYF
TGTGCCAGCAGCTCCGGAGGCTCTGGAAACACCATATATTTT
>-|-|TRBV10-3|TRBJ1-5
CAISEPGQRAGPQHF
TGTGCCATCAGTGAACCCGGACAGCGAGCAGGGCCCCAGCATTTT
>-|-|TRBV10-1|TRBJ2-2
CASSELTRPFTGELFF
TGCGCCAGCAGTGAATTGACCCGCCCGTTCACCGGGGAGCTGTTTTTT
>-|many|TRBV12-3/TRBV12-4|TRBJ2-4
CASSAGRNIQYF
TGTGCCAGCAGCGCCGGACGAAACATTCAGTACTTC